This T cell receptor beta chain emerged from a study of Ad26.COV2.S vaccination and SARS-CoV-2 variants. Findings and limits, study-wide: Placebo recipients showed lower spike-specific TCR breadth than vaccinees. Total responses of T cells may have been underestimated by the analyses of TCR breadth and depth. Vaccine recipients and placebo recipients showed similar non-spike TCR breadth. Substantial response breadth was reportedly seen for spike-specific CD8+ and CD4+ T cells after vaccination.

Of note for this clone: Its antigen remains unidentified.

V gave up 5 bases and J gave up 6 bases, with 8 bases separating them. Germline CDR1 reads MDHEN; CDR2 reads SYDVKM. This CDR3 contains 12 residues. TCRdb's table, derived via immunoSEQ multiplex PCR, lists solely in-frame clones and lacks some. The profile covers about 180,000 clones, with around 90% appearing a single time and 5.5% to 6% taken by the ten largest. This material consisted of peripheral blood, taken after recovery from COVID-19. The origin of this receptor is a human donor who had recovered from COVID-19. The chain uses TRBV28 and TRBJ1-5; D possibly corresponds to TRBD1 (5 bases). The CDR3 reads CASSRQFQPQHF. The DNA of the CDR3 is TGTGCCAGCAGTAGACAGTTTCAGCCCCAGCATTTT.